This T cell receptor beta chain derives from a study of blood T cell repertoires in COVID-19. Study as a whole: The United States, Italy and Spain supplied acute and convalescent COVID-19 samples.

This clone was detected once. Enrollees, roughly 18 to 89 years old, lived in approximately 25 US areas. Allocation to cohorts depended on clinical history reported by the participants. This CDR3 region has 13 residues. Germline V gene sequence: CDR1 WSHSY, CDR2 SAAADI. The ends were cut back, 5 bases at V and 5 bases at J, with 9 bases in the middle. TCRdb keeps only in-frame clones here, not all; method: immunoSEQ multiplex PCR. The sample has more than 250,000 clones; roughly nine tenths are singletons. The TCR was taken from a woman younger than 45 who had recovered from COVID-19. The sequencing sample was made of PBMCs or T cells enriched from blood (not recorded which). This chain joins TRBV10-2 and TRBJ1-4, with D tentatively TRBD1 (5 bases). The CDR3 protein is CASSSRTNEKLFF. In DNA, the CDR3 is TGCGCCAGCAGTTCCAGGACAAATGAAAAACTGTTTTTT.